Listed here is a single T cell receptor beta chain. Its antigen remains undetermined. No clone much larger than this one lies a single base away; base qualities are absent. Sorted unstimulated T cells and proliferating T cells recovered from mixed lymphocyte reactions were subjected to TCRbeta CDR3 sequencing. Fresh whole blood from fewer than twelve HLA-typed healthy donors was used to isolate PBMCs. This sample was included in a study of siplizumab effects on memory and regulatory T cells (dated by TCRdb to between 2017 and 2020). Context from the whole study: The study looked at the effect of siplizumab, an anti-CD2 antibody, on alloreactive T-cell subsets in allogeneic mixed lymphocyte reactions made from human PBMCs. General conclusions and limits of the study: Compared with memory T cells, unstimulated naive T cells appeared more diverse, and naive cells seemed to make a substantial contribution to the alloresponse. About 75-96% of proliferating CD4+ or CD8+ clones could not be given a naive or memory phenotype. Because sequences below about 10^-5 frequency were poorly captured, only a minor fraction of alloreactive clones could be mapped to unstimulated subsets. Among mappable alloreactive CD4+ clones, an average Treg-derived fraction of over 60% was observed with siplizumab, compared with roughly 27% in control reactions. The cumulative frequency of alloreactive sequences that could be traced back to unstimulated CD4+ memory T cells was significantly reduced by siplizumab. The suppressive function of proliferating Tregs from siplizumab cultures was not functionally confirmed.

Libraries were prepared through the immunoSEQ multiplex PCR assay. Approximately 93,000 TCR templates per sample were assayed by the deep sequencing platform. Genomic DNA extracted from sorted T cells was used for TCRbeta CDR3 sequencing. The source study handled its data this way. The R programming language was used for clonal analysis of TCRbeta CDR3 data. Unstimulated samples were compared with post-reaction CFSE-low samples to define alloreactive CD4+ and CD8+ clones. Regulatory or non-regulatory origin was assigned to alloreactive CD4+ clones by matching of sequences to sorted unstimulated Treg and non-Treg repertoires. TCRdb took this table from immuneACCESS and kept in-frame rearrangements with V and J called. Such tables lack part of the clones; where checked against another copy, unresolved V genes explain under half of the gap, and the rest is unexplained. The DNA gave D and trimming, while V, J and clone size come from that table. This sample has over 90,000 clones in its table, and 92% of those were observed once. The ten largest account for about 1.1% of the sample.

CDR3 length: 15 amino acids, cysteine to phenylalanine. Only the CDR3 DNA is retained, 45 bases long and in frame from the first base. The trim is 4 bases for V and 0 bases for J, with a gap of 11 bases between the germline ends. The germline V gene supplies CDR1 SGHVS and CDR2 FNYEAQ. Sequencing was done on a sample of CD4+ T cells sorted from blood. The rearranged chain carries TRBV7-6 and TRBJ2-3; the D region may be TRBD1 or TRBD2, each matching 5 bases equally. This receptor was taken from a human donor in good health. The nucleotide sequence is TGTGCCAGCAGCTCCCTGGGGGAGAGCACAGATACGCAGTATTTT. This translates into CASSSLGESTDTQYF.